This T cell receptor (beta chain) was observed in a study of T cells in Graves' hyperthyroidism and ophthalmopathy. Study outcomes and limitations: Blood held most thyroid clonotypes expanded above 0.001 frequency. A model built on 13 V-J features separated ophthalmopathy from stable hyperthyroidism.

There were TCR beta CDR3 regions amplified from RNA transcripts. An initial round of RT-PCR targeting the TCR CDR3 relied on the HTBI primer set. TCRdb ran MiXCR on the multiplex PCR reads and lists one entry per CDR3 protein. The profile covers approximately 700,000 distinct CDR3 sequences, with over 40% appearing a single time and approximately 6.8% taken by the ten largest. Germline V lookup: CDR1 SNHLY, CDR2 FYNNEI. Trimming took 6 bases from V and 9 from J, leaving 9 bases between them. CDR3 size: 12 residues. The sample holds many counts of this clonotype. Its antigen is undetermined. Material: peripheral blood or thyroid tissue (not recorded which). The sequence came from an adult man with Graves' disease, either hyperthyroidism or ophthalmopathy (not recorded which). The genes are TRBV2 and TRBJ1-6; no firm D call. DNA of the CDR3: TGTGCCAGCAGCGTCCCGGGTTCACCCCTCCACTTT. Translating gives CASSVPGSPLHF.